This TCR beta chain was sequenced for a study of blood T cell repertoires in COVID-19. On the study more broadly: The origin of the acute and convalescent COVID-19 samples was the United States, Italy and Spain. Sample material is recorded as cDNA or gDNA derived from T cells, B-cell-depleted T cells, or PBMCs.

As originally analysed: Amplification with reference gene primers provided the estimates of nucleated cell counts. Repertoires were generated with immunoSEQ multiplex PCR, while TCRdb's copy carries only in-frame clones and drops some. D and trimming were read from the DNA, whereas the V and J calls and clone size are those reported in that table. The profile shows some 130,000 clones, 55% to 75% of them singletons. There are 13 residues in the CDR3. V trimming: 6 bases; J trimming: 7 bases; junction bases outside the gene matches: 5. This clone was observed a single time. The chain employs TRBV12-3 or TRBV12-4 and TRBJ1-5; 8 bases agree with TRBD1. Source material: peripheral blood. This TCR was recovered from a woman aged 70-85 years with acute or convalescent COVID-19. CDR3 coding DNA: TGTGCCAGCAGCTACAGGGGGGGCCAGCCCCAGCATTTT. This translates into CASSYRGGQPQHF.